This T cell receptor (beta chain) derives from a study of OX40 agonist ivuxolimab in advanced cancers. Study-wide context: One hepatocellular carcinoma and two cutaneous melanoma patients partially responded. Study-level results: Low normalized clonal expansion also occurred in some nonresponding patients. Expanded peripheral T cells had an undetermined antigen specificity.

The J segment lost 5 bases and the V segment lost 5 bases, leaving 6 bases of the junction unmatched. The CDR3 sequence is 17 residues long. Germline loops: CDR1 MNHEY, CDR2 SMNVEV (reference sequence). In this sample, this clone turned up a few times. What it binds is not known. Repertoires were generated with immunoSEQ multiplex PCR, while TCRdb's copy carries only in-frame clones and drops some. The sample lists some 11,000 clones, around 80% occurring once. The sample in question was CD4+ or CD8+ T cells sorted from blood, obtained in a trial of the OX40 agonist ivuxolimab. The chain is built from TRBV27 and TRBJ2-6; TRBD2 aligns across 13 bases. The receptor comes from an adult with an advanced solid tumor such as melanoma, head and neck, liver or kidney cancer. The CDR3 is CASSDGLAGAWANVLTF. In DNA form, the CDR3 reads TGTGCCAGCAGTGATGGACTAGCGGGAGCCTGGGCCAACGTCCTGACTTTC.